This T cell receptor (beta chain) was documented in a study of blood T cell repertoires in COVID-19. In this sample, this clone turned up a few times. Assignments of participants to cohorts depended upon their own reported clinical history. With V trimmed by 4 bases and J by 2 bases, 3 bases remained unmatched. This CDR3 is 14 amino acids long. The germline V gene has CDR1 ENHRY and CDR2 SYGVKD. Authors' methods: The assay estimated nucleated cells by amplifying reference gene primers. Here immunoSEQ multiplex PCR was the method, and the copy in TCRdb shows in-frame clones only, minus some. V, J and clone size were drawn from that table, and D and trimming were deduced from the DNA. The sample consists of roughly 380,000 clones, roughly 90% of them appearing once.

The sample taken for sequencing was PBMCs or T cells enriched from blood (not recorded which). The receptor's source is a woman younger than 45 who had been exposed to COVID-19. The gene calls are TRBV10-3 and TRBJ2-3; the match to TRBD2 covers 7 bases. CDR3: CAISGGLHTDTQYF. DNA for the CDR3: TGTGCCATCAGTGGGGGACTACACACAGATACGCAGTATTTT.